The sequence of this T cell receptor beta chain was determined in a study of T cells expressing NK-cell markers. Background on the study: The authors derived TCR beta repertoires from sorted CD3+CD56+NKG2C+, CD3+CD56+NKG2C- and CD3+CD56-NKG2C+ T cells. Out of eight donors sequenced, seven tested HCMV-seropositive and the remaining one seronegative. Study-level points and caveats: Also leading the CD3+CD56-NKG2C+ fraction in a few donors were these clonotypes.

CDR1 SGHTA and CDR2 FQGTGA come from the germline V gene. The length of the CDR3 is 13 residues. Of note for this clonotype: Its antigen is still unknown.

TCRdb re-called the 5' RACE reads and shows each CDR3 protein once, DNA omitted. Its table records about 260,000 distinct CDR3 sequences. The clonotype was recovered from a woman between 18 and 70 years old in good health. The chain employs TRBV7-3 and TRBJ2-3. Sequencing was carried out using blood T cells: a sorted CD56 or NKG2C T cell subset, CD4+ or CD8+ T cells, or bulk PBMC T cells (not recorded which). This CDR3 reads CASSFGAADTQYF.